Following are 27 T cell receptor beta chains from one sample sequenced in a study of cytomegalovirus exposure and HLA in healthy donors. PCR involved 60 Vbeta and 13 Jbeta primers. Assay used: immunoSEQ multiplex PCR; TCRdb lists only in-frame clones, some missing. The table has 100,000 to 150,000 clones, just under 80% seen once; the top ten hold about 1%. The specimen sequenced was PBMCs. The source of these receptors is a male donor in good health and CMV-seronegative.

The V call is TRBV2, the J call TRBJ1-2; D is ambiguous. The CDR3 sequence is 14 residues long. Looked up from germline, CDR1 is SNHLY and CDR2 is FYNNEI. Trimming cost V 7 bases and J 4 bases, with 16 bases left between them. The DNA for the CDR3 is TGTGCCAGCACCCTCCAGGCATATTCCTATGGCTACACCTTC. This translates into CASTLQAYSYGYTF.

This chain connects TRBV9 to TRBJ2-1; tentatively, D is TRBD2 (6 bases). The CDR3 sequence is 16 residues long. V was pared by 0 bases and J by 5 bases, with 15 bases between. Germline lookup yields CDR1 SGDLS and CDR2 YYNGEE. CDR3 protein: CASSVGVSGLNNEQFF. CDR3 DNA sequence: TGTGCCAGCAGCGTAGGGGTTAGCGGTCTAAACAATGAGCAGTTCTTC.

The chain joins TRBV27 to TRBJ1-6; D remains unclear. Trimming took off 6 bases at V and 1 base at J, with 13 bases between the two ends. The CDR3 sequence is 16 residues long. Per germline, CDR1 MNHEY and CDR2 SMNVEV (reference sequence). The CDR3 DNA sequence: TGTGCCAGCAGGAGCTTCGAGGGTTCCTATAATTCACCCCTCCACTTT. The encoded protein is CASRSFEGSYNSPLHF.

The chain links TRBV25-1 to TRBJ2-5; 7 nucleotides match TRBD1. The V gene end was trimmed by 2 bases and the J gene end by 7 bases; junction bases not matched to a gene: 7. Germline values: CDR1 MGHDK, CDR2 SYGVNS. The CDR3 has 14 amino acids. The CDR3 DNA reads TGTGCCAGCAGTGAAGAGGGGGCTCGGGTGACCCAGTACTTC. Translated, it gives CASSEEGARVTQYF.

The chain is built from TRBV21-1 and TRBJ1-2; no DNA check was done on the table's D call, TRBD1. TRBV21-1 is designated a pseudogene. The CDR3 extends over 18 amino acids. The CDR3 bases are TGTGCCAGCACTATAACCTTAGGGCGGACAGAATGGTACTATGGCTACACCTTC. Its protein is CASTITLGRTEWYYGYTF.

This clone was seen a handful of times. This CDR3 reads CASLRGMGDTEAFF. CDR3 in DNA: TGTGCCAGCCTCCGGGGAATGGGCGACACTGAAGCTTTCTTT. The chain links TRBV27 to TRBJ1-1; D ambiguous. CDR1 is MNHEY and CDR2 is SMNVEV in the germline V gene (reference sequence). CDR3 length: 14 residues. V lost 8 bases and J lost 3, with 16 bases in between.

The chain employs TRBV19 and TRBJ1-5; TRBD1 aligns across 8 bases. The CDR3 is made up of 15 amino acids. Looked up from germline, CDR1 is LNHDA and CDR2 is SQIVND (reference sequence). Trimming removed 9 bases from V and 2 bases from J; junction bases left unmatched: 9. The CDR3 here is CASQDRASGNQPQHF. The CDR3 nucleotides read TGTGCCAGCCAGGACAGGGCGTCTGGCAATCAGCCCCAGCATTTT. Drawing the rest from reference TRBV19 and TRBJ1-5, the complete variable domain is DGGITQSPKYLFRKEGQNVTLSCEQNLNHDAMYWYRQDPGQGLRLIYYSQIVNDFQKGDIAEGYSVSREKKESFPLTVTSAQKNPTAFYLCASQDRASGNQPQHFGDGTRLSIL.

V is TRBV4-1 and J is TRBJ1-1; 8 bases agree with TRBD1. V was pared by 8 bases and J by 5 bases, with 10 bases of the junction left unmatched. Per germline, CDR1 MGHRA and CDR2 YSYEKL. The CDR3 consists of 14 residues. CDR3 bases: TGCGCCAGCGGAACCGGACAGGGAAAGACTGAAGCTTTCTTT. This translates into CASGTGQGKTEAFF.

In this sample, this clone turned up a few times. In DNA, the CDR3 is TGTGCCAGCAGGGTTGCGGGACAGGGAAATTCACCCCTCCACTTT. Amino acid sequence: CASRVAGQGNSPLHF. The V and J genes are TRBV6-5 and TRBJ1-6; 9 positions match TRBD1. J gave up 7 bases and V 6 bases, and 7 bases lay outside the gene matches. The germline V gene encodes CDR1 MNHEY and CDR2 SVGAGI. CDR3 length equals 15 residues.

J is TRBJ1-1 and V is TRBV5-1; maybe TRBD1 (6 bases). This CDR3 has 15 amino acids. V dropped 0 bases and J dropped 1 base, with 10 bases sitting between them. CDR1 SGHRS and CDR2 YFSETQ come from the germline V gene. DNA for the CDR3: TGCGCCAGCAGCTTGGACAGGGCGGCGAACACTGAAGCTTTCTTT. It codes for CASSLDRAANTEAFF.

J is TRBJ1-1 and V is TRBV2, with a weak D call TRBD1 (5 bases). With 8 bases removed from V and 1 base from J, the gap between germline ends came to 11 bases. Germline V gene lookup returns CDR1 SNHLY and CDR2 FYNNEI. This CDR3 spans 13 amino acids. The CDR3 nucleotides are TGTGCCAGCTACCTAGACAGGAACACTGAAGCTTTCTTT. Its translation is CASYLDRNTEAFF.

CDR3 residues: CASSEGYPLSQTGELFF. The CDR3 DNA sequence: TGCGCCAGCAGTGAGGGGTACCCATTATCACAGACCGGGGAGCTGTTTTTT. The chain employs TRBV10-1 and TRBJ2-2; D remains unclear. Germline CDR1 is WNHNN and CDR2 is SYGVQD (reference sequence). The CDR3 length is 17 residues. V lost 2 bases, J lost 5 bases, and 18 bases lay in between.

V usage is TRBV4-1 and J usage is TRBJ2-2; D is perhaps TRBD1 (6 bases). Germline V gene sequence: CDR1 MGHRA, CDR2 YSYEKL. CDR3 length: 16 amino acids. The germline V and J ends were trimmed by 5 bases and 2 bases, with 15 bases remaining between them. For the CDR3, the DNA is TGCGCCAGCAGCGCGCCAGGGGTCACTAACACCGGGGAGCTGTTTTTT. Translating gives CASSAPGVTNTGELFF.

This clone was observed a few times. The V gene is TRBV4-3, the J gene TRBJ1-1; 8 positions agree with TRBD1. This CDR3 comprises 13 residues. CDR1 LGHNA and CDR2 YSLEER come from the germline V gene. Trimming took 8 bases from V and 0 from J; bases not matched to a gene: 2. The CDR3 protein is CASGTGMNTEAFF. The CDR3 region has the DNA TGCGCCAGCGGGACAGGCATGAACACTGAAGCTTTCTTT.

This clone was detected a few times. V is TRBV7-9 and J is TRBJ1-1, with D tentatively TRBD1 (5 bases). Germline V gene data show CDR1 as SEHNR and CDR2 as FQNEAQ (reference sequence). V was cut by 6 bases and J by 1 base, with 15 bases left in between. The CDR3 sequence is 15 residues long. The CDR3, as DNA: TGTGCCAGCAGGGGGCCTCCTAGGGGGAACACTGAAGCTTTCTTT. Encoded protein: CASRGPPRGNTEAFF. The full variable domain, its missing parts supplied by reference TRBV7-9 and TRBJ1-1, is DTGVSQNPRHKITKRGQNVTFRCDPISEHNRLYWYRQTLGQGPEFLTYFQNEAQLEKSRLLSDRFSAERPKGSFSTLEIQRTEQGDSAMYLCASRGPPRGNTEAFFGQGTRLTVV.

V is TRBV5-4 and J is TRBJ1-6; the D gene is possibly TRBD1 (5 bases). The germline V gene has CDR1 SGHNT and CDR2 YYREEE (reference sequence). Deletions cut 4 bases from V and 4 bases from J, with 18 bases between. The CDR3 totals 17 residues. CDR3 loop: CASSPGGGTGYNSPLHF. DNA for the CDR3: TGTGCCAGCAGCCCAGGCGGCGGGACGGGGTATAATTCACCCCTCCACTTT.

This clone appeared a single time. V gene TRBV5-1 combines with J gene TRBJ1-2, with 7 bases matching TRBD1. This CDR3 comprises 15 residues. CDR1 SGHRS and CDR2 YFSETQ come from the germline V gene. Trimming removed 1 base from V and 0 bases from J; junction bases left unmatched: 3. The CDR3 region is CASSLRGGPNYGYTF. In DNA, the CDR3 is TGCGCCAGCAGCTTGAGAGGGGGCCCTAACTATGGCTACACCTTC.

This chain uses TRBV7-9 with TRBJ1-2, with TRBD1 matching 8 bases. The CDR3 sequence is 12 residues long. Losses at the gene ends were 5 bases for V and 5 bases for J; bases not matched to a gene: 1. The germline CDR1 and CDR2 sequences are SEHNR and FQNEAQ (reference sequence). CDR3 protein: CASSRQGYGYTF. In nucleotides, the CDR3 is TGTGCCAGCAGCAGACAGGGGTATGGCTACACCTTC.

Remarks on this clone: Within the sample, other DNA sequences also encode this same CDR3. The CDR3 DNA follows: TGTGCCAGCTCACCCGACAGGGAGGACGAAAAACTGTTTTTT. Translation gives CASSPDREDEKLFF. The V and J genes are TRBV18 and TRBJ1-4, with TRBD1 identical over 7 bases. J gave up 8 bases and V 3 bases, and 6 bases lay outside the gene matches. The germline CDR1 and CDR2 sequences are KGHSH and LQKENI. The CDR3 is 14 residues long.

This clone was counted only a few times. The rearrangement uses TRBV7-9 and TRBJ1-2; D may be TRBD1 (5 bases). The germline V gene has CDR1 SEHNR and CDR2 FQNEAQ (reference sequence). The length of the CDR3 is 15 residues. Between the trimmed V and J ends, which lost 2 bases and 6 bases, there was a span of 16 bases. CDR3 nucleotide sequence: TGTGCCAGCAGCTTAATGGGACCGGAGGGCGATGGCTACACCTTC. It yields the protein CASSLMGPEGDGYTF.

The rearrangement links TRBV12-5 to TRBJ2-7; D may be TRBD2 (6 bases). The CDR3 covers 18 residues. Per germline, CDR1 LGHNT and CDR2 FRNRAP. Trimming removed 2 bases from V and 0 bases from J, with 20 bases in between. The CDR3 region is CASGLTSGPHAISYEQYF. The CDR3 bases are TGTGCTAGTGGTTTGACGAGCGGGCCCCATGCAATCTCCTACGAGCAGTACTTC.

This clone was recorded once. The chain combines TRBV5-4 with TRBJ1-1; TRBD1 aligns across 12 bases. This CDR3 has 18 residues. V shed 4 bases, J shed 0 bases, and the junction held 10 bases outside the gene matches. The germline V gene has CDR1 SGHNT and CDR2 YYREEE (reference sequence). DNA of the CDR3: TGTGCCAGCAGCAGCACGGGACAGGGGGCGCAGATGAACACTGAAGCTTTCTTT. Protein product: CASSSTGQGAQMNTEAFF.

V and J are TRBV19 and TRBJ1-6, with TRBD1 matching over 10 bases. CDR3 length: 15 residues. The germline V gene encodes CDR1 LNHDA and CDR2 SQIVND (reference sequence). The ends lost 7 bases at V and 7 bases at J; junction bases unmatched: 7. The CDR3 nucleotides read TGTGCCAGTACCGTCGACAGGGGGCAGAATTCACCCCTCCACTTT. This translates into CASTVDRGQNSPLHF.

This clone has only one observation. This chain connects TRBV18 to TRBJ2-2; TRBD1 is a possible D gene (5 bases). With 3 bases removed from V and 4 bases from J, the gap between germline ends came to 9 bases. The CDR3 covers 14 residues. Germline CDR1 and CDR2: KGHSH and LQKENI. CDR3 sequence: CASSPQGSTGELFF. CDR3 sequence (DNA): TGTGCCAGCTCACCCCAGGGTTCCACCGGGGAGCTGTTTTTT.

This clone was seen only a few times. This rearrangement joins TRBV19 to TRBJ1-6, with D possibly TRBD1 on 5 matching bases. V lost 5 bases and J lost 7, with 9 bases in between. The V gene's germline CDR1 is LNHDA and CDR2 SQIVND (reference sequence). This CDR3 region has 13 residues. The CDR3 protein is CASSAEGNSPLHF. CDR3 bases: TGTGCCAGTAGTGCGGAGGGGAATTCACCCCTCCACTTT.

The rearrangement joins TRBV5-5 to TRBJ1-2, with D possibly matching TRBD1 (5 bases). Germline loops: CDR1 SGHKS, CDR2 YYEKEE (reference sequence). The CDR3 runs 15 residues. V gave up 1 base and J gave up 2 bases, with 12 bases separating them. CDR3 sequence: CASSLTAKGNYGYTF. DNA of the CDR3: TGTGCCAGCAGCTTGACCGCAAAGGGGAACTATGGCTACACCTTC.

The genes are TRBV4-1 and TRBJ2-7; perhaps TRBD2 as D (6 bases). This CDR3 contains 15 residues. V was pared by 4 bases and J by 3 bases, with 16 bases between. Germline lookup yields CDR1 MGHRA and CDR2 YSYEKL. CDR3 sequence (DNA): TGCGCCAGCAGCCCCGGCGGGGTAGGGTTCTACGAGCAGTACTTC. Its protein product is CASSPGGVGFYEQYF.